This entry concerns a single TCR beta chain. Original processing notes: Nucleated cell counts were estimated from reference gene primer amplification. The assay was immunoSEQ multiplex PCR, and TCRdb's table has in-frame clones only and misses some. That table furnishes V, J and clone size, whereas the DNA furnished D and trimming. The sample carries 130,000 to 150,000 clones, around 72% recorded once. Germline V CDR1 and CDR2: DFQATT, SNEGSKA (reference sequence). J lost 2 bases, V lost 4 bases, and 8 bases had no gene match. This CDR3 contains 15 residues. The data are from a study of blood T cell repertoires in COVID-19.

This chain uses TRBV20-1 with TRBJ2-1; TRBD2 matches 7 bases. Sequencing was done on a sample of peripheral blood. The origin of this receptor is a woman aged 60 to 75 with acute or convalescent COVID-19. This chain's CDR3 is CSANDLGTTYNEQFF. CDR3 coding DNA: TGCAGTGCTAATGACCTAGGGACTACCTACAATGAGCAGTTCTTC.